This T cell receptor (beta chain) comes out of a study of control samples from healthy donors and cancer patients. Sequencing was performed with immunoSEQ multiplex PCR; in TCRdb, only in-frame clones are kept and a portion is missing. The table shows some 64,000 clones, with over 75% occurring only once. The CDR3 loop spans 17 amino acids. Germline V gives CDR1 MGHRA, CDR2 YSYEKL. The V end was cut by 3 bases, the J end by 2 bases, with 17 bases between. This clone was picked up a small number of times. Sample: PBMCs. This receptor was taken from a woman aged 50 to 60 with head and neck cancer. The rearrangement links TRBV4-1 to TRBJ2-1, with a tentative D call TRBD2 (7 bases). The CDR3 nucleotides are TGCGCCAGCAGCCACGGGAAGGGGGGGCTAGCCTACAATGAGCAGTTCTTC. Protein sequence: CASSHGKGGLAYNEQFF.